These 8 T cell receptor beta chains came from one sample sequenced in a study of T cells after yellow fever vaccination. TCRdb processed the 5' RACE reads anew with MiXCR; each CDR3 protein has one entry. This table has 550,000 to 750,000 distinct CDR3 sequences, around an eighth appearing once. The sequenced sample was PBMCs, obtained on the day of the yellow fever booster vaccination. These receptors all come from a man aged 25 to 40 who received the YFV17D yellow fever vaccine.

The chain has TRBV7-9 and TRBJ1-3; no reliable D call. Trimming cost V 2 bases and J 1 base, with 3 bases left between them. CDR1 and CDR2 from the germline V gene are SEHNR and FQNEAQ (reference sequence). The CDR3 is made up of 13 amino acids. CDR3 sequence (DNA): TGTGCCAGCAGCTTACTATCTGGAAACACCATATATTTT. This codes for CASSLLSGNTIYF.

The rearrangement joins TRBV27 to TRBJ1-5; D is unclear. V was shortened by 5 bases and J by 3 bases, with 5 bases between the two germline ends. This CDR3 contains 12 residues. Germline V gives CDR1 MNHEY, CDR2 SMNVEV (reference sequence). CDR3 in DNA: TGTGCCAGCAGTGCAAACAATCAGCCCCAGCATTTT. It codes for CASSANNQPQHF.

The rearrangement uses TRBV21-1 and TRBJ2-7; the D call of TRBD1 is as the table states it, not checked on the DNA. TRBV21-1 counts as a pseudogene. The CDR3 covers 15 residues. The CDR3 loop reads CASSKVGGSSYEQYF. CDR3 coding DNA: TGTGCCAGCAGCAAAGTTGGGGGAAGCTCCTACGAGCAGTACTTC.

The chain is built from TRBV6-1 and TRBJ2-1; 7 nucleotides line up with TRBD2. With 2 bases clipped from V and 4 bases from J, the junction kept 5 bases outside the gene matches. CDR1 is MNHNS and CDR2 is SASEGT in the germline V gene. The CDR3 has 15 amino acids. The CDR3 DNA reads TGTGCCAGCAGTGAAAGCGGGGCCAATTACAATGAGCAGTTCTTC. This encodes CASSESGANYNEQFF.

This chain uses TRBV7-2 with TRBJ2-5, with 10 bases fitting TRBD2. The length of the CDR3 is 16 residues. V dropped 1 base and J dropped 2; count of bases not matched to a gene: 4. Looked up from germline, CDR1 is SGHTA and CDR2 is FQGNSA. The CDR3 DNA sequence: TGTGCCAGCAGCTTAGGGACTAGCGGAAAACAAGAGACCCAGTACTTC. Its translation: CASSLGTSGKQETQYF.

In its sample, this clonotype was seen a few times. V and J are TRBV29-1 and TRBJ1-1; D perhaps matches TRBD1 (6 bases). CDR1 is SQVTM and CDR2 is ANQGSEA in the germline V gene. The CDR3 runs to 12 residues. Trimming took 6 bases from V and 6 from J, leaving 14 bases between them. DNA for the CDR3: TGCAGCGTCCACGTACAGGGTCCTGAAGCTTTCTTT. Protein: CSVHVQGPEAFF.

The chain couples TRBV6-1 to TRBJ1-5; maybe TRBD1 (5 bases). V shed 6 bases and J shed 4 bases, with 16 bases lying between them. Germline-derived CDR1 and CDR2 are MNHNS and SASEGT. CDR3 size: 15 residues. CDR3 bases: TGTGCCAGCAGGGCCCGGGCACAGGAAAATCAGCCCCAGCATTTT. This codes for CASRARAQENQPQHF.

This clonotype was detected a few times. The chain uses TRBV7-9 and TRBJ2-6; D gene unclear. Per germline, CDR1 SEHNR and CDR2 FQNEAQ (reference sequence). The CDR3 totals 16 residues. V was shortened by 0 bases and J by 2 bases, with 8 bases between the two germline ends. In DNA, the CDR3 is TGTGCCAGCAGCTTAGCACCCAGCCCTGGGGCCAACGTCCTGACTTTC. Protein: CASSLAPSPGANVLTF.